The 22 T cell receptor beta chains presented below share a single source sample, sequenced in a study of CD8+ T cells in alopecia areata. Documented treatment: oral pan-JAK inhibitor, 5-10 mg twice daily. RNA, once extracted, was reverse transcribed into cDNA for use as the sequencing template. Produced via immunoSEQ multiplex PCR; TCRdb's table is partial and in-frame only. The sample has 110,000 or so clones, 58% seen once; the top ten hold around 30%. The starting material was CD8+ T cells sorted from blood, obtained at week 4, from a patient treated with tofacitinib. These receptors all stem from a human donor with alopecia areata.

The genes are TRBV7-2 and TRBJ1-4, with unresolved D. The germline CDR1 and CDR2 sequences are SGHTA and FQGNSA. V was pared by 3 bases and J by 11 bases, with 7 bases between. This CDR3 has 11 residues. In nucleotides, the CDR3 is TGTGCCAGCAGCTTGCTAGGGAAACTGTTTTTT. Encoded protein: CASSLLGKLFF.

The chain has TRBV29-1 and TRBJ2-1, with no clear D. This CDR3 region has 14 residues. The V gene lost 7 bases and the J gene lost 0 bases, with 13 bases spanning the gap. The germline gives CDR1 SQVTM, CDR2 ANQGSEA. The CDR3 sequence: CSAESMSSYNEQFF. The CDR3 nucleotides are TGCAGCGCTGAGAGCATGAGCTCCTACAATGAGCAGTTCTTC.

This clone was found a few times. CDR3 coding DNA: TGCGCCAGCAGCTTTGGTTACTCCTACAATGAGCAGTTCTTC. Protein sequence: CASSFGYSYNEQFF. The chain has TRBV5-1 and TRBJ2-1; no reliable D call. V lost 2 bases to trimming and J lost 0 bases, with 6 bases between them. Germline CDR1 SGHRS, CDR2 YFSETQ. This CDR3 has 14 amino acids. The variable domain in full, completed from reference TRBV5-1 and TRBJ2-1, reads KAGVTQTPRYLIKTRGQQVTLSCSPISGHRSVSWYQQTPGQGLQFLFEYFSETQRNKGNFPGRFSGRQFSNSRSEMNVSTLELGDSALYLCASSFGYSYNEQFFGPGTRLTVL.

This clone was seen a handful of times. The J gene is TRBJ2-7, the V gene TRBV7-8; 7 bases map to TRBD2. The CDR3 is 15 residues long. Germline lookup yields CDR1 SGHVS and CDR2 FQNEAQ. V lost 2 bases to trimming and J lost 1 base; unmatched junction nucleotides: 5. The DNA for the CDR3 is TGTGCCAGCAGCTTAATCGGGGGGACTTCCTACGAGCAGTACTTC. Its translation is CASSLIGGTSYEQYF.

V usage is TRBV29-1 and J usage is TRBJ2-5, with 10 bases fitting TRBD2. The CDR3 is 14 residues long. J lost 2 bases, V lost 3 bases, and 3 bases had no gene match. CDR1 and CDR2 (germline): SQVTM, ANQGSEA. CDR3 loop: CSVDPAGGQETQYF. DNA for the CDR3: TGCAGCGTTGATCCAGCGGGGGGGCAAGAGACCCAGTACTTC.

In its sample, this clone was seen a few times. The V call is TRBV23-1, the J call TRBJ2-5, with D hard to call. TRBV23-1 is an ORF, with its function uncertain. The CDR3 has 14 amino acids. V dropped 3 bases and J dropped 5 bases, with 13 bases sitting between them. In DNA, the CDR3 is TGCGCCAGCAGTCACCCCGGGCCTTGGGAGACCCAGTACTTC. Protein: CASSHPGPWETQYF.

This clone appeared a few times. V and J are TRBV30 and TRBJ1-2; 7 positions agree with TRBD1. Germline CDR1 is GTSNPN and CDR2 is SVGIG (reference sequence). The CDR3 sequence is 12 residues long. The J segment lost 5 bases and the V segment lost 8 bases, leaving 8 bases of the junction unmatched. Here the CDR3 DNA reads TGTGCCCTGGACAGGAAACCTTATGGCTACACCTTC. Translating gives CALDRKPYGYTF.

J is TRBJ2-7 and V is TRBV19, with a tentative D call TRBD2 (7 bases). V was shortened by 1 base and J by 1 base, with 14 bases between the two germline ends. The length of the CDR3 is 16 residues. Looked up from germline, CDR1 is LNHDA and CDR2 is SQIVND (reference sequence). The CDR3 DNA reads TGTGCCAGTAGTATAGGCCTCCGGGGGGCATCCTACGAGCAGTACTTC. Residues: CASSIGLRGASYEQYF.

V and J are TRBV9 and TRBJ2-3; 10 nucleotides match TRBD2. V shed 0 bases, J shed 6 bases, and the junction held 7 bases outside the gene matches. Germline V lookup: CDR1 SGDLS, CDR2 YYNGEE. This CDR3 contains 16 residues. Here the CDR3 DNA reads TGTGCCAGCAGCGTAGCTCTTACTAGCGGGATTGATACGCAGTATTTT. It specifies CASSVALTSGIDTQYF.

The V call is TRBV11-1, the J call TRBJ2-5, with 8 bases matching TRBD2. CDR3 length equals 16 residues. Looked up from germline, CDR1 is SGHAT and CDR2 is FQDESV (reference sequence). V was clipped by 6 bases and J by 2 bases; unmatched bases: 11. In DNA, the CDR3 is TGTGCCAGCAGTCGGGTAACTAGCGGAGAACAAGAGACCCAGTACTTC. Translation gives CASSRVTSGEQETQYF.

The chain recombines TRBV29-1 with TRBJ2-7; D is possibly TRBD1 or TRBD2 (6 bases each). Germline V gives CDR1 SQVTM, CDR2 ANQGSEA. The CDR3 has 16 residues. Trimming removed 5 bases at V and 1 base at J, with 21 bases between. CDR3 in amino acids: CSVLTAGTDSSYEQYF. CDR3 in DNA: TGCAGCGTTCTCACCGCGGGGACGGACAGTTCCTACGAGCAGTACTTC.

This sequence joins TRBV6-1 and TRBJ2-7; D not certain. This CDR3 spans 13 amino acids. V was shortened by 6 bases and J by 0 bases, with 9 bases between the two germline ends. Per germline, CDR1 MNHNS and CDR2 SASEGT. DNA of the CDR3: TGTGCCAGCAGGGAATCCTTCTCCTACGAGCAGTACTTC. It codes for CASRESFSYEQYF.

J is TRBJ1-6 and V is TRBV30; D not certain. The CDR3 has 12 residues. With 0 bases removed from V and 7 bases from J, the gap between germline ends came to 4 bases. The V gene's germline CDR1 is GTSNPN and CDR2 SVGIG (reference sequence). This CDR3 reads CAWSVFNSPLHF. CDR3 nucleotides: TGTGCCTGGAGTGTATTCAATTCACCCCTCCACTTT.

On this clone itself: The sample holds other DNA sequences that translate to the same CDR3. The V call is TRBV27, the J call TRBJ1-1, with a weak D call TRBD1 (6 bases). Germline lookup yields CDR1 MNHEY and CDR2 SMNVEV (reference sequence). Deletions cut 6 bases from V and 2 bases from J, with 10 bases between. There are 13 residues in the CDR3. CDR3 DNA sequence: TGTGCCAGCAGGGTACAGGGAAACACTGAAGCTTTCTTT. As protein: CASRVQGNTEAFF.

The CDR3 reads CATSLAGASYNEQFF. CDR3 coding DNA: TGTGCCACCAGCTTAGCGGGGGCCTCCTACAATGAGCAGTTCTTC. The chain recombines TRBV15 with TRBJ2-1, with 9 bases lining up with TRBD2. Per germline, CDR1 LNHNV and CDR2 YYDKDF (reference sequence). This CDR3 region has 15 residues. The J segment lost 0 bases and the V segment lost 5 bases, leaving 2 bases of the junction unmatched.

Notes on this clone: The sample contains more than one DNA sequence encoding this CDR3. CDR3 nucleotide sequence: TGTGCCATCAGTGAAGGACAGGGAAATCAGCCCCAGCATTTT. Protein product: CAISEGQGNQPQHF. This sequence joins TRBV10-3 and TRBJ1-5, with 8 bases that match TRBD1. CDR1 and CDR2 (germline): ENHRY, SYGVKD. The CDR3 contains 14 residues. V was pared by 3 bases and J by 4 bases, with 2 bases of the junction left unmatched.

This chain links TRBV30 with TRBJ1-1; D remains unclear. The CDR3 totals 12 residues. V was cut by 4 bases and J by 1 base, with 7 bases left in between. Germline V gene data show CDR1 as GTSNPN and CDR2 as SVGIG (reference sequence). The CDR3 loop is CAWTYGNTEAFF. The CDR3, as DNA: TGTGCCTGGACATACGGGAACACTGAAGCTTTCTTT.

V gene TRBV6-4 combines with J gene TRBJ1-2; D may be TRBD1 (5 bases). The CDR3 runs to 15 residues. Germline CDR1 MRHNA, CDR2 SNTAGT. V lost 2 bases, J lost 4 bases, and 14 bases lay in between. CDR3 DNA: TGTGCCAGCAGTGACGGAAGGGGCGCGGGCTATGGCTACACCTTC. Translating gives CASSDGRGAGYGYTF.

This chain connects TRBV9 to TRBJ2-7, with D unresolved. Germline CDR1 and CDR2: SGDLS and YYNGEE. The length of the CDR3 is 13 residues. Deletions cut 0 bases from V and 3 bases from J, with 7 bases between. In nucleotides, the CDR3 is TGTGCCAGCAGCGTAGCTGGCGACTACGAGCAGTACTTC. Its protein is CASSVAGDYEQYF.

The table lists this clone with a few counts. This rearrangement joins TRBV13 to TRBJ2-5; 9 bases line up with TRBD2. Trimming at V came to 5 bases and at J to 1 base, leaving 5 bases not matched to a gene. Looked up from germline, CDR1 is PRHDT and CDR2 is FYEKMQ (reference sequence). This CDR3 region has 15 residues. For the CDR3, the DNA is TGTGCCAGCAGCACTATTAGCGGGGGCCAAGAGACCCAGTACTTC. Protein sequence: CASSTISGGQETQYF.

This CDR3 is CASSLANGGFSYNEQFF. CDR3 nucleotide sequence: TGTGCCAGCAGCTTGGCCAATGGCGGGTTCTCCTACAATGAGCAGTTCTTC. J is TRBJ2-1 and V is TRBV5-4, with TRBD2 as a possible D gene (5 bases). The CDR3 length is 17 residues. Germline-derived CDR1 and CDR2 are SGHNT and YYREEE (reference sequence). Trimming left V 0 bases short and J 0 bases short, with 13 bases between.

In this sample, this clone turned up a few times. The V gene is TRBV7-2, the J gene TRBJ2-7; 12 nucleotides agree with TRBD1. From germline, CDR1 is SGHTA and CDR2 FQGNSA. V trimming: 4 bases; J trimming: 5 bases; junction bases outside the gene matches: 6. This CDR3 is built from 15 residues. CDR3 sequence reads: CASSYGTGGGDEQYF. CDR3 sequence (DNA): TGTGCCAGCAGCTACGGGACAGGGGGCGGTGACGAGCAGTACTTC.